Detailed here is one T cell receptor beta chain. This sample was included in a study of blood T cell repertoires in COVID-19. This CDR3 spans 14 amino acids. V was cut by 1 base and J by 3 bases, with 9 bases left in between. The V gene's germline CDR1 is SGHTA and CDR2 FQGNSA. Sequenced by immunoSEQ multiplex PCR; TCRdb stores in-frame clones only, minus some. The repertoire holds some 150,000 clones, with approximately 81% as singletons. This clonotype originated in a human donor with acute or convalescent COVID-19. The donor label of this sample is uncertain. J is TRBJ1-1 and V is TRBV7-2; unclear D gene. The sequencing sample was made of peripheral blood. CDR3 in amino acids: CASSLGREHTEAFF. CDR3 nucleotide sequence: TGTGCCAGCAGCTTAGGGAGGGAACACACTGAAGCTTTCTTT.